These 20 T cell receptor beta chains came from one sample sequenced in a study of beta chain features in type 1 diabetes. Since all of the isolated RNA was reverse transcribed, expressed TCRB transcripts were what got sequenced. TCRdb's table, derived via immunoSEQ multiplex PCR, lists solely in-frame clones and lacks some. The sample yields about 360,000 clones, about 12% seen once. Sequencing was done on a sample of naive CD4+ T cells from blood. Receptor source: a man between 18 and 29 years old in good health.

CDR3 amino acids: CAWNTGIFSSGANVLTF. For the CDR3, the DNA is TGTGCCTGGAACACAGGGATTTTCAGCTCTGGGGCCAACGTCCTGACTTTC. This chain connects TRBV30 to TRBJ2-6; D possibly corresponds to TRBD1 (6 bases). V lost 4 bases and J 0 bases, leaving 16 bases between the germline ends. The CDR3 has 17 residues. The V gene's germline CDR1 is GTSNPN and CDR2 SVGIG (reference sequence).

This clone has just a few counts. CDR3 DNA sequence: TGTGCCAGCTCACCTAGGACAGGGCCCTACGAGCAGTACTTC. As protein: CASSPRTGPYEQYF. The chain is built from TRBV18 and TRBJ2-7; 8 bases are shared with TRBD1. This CDR3 has 14 amino acids. V lost 3 bases and J lost 2; bases outside the gene matches: 3. Germline CDR1 reads KGHSH; CDR2 reads LQKENI. Combining the CDR3 with reference TRBV18 and TRBJ2-7 gives the whole variable domain NAGVMQNPRHLVRRRGQEARLRCSPMKGHSHVYWYRQLPEEGLKFMVYLQKENIIDESGMPKERFSAEFPKEGPSILRIQQVVRGDSAAYFCASSPRTGPYEQYFGPGTRLTVT.

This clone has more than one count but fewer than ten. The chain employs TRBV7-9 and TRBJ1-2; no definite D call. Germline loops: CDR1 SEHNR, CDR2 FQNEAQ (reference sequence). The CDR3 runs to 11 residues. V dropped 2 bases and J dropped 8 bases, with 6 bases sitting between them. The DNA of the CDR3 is TGTGCCAGCAGCTTAATGGCCGGCTACACCTTC. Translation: CASSLMAGYTF.

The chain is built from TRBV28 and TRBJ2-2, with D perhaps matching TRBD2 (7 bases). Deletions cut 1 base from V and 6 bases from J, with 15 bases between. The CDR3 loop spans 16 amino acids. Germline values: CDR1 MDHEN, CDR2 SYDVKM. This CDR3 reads CASSLYEGGGAGELFF. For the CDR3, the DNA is TGTGCCAGCAGTTTATATGAAGGGGGGGGAGCCGGGGAGCTGTTTTTT. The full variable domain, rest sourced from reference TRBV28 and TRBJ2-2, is DVKVTQSSRYLVKRTGEKVFLECVQDMDHENMFWYRQDPGLGLRLIYFSYDVKMKEKGDIPEGYSVSREKKERFSLILESASTNQTSMYLCASSLYEGGGAGELFFGEGSRLTVL.

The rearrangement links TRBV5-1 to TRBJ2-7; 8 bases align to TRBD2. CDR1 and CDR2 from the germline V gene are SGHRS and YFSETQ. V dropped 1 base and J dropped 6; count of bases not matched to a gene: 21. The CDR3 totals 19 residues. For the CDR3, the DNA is TGCGCCAGCAGCTTGACGGGTCTGCGTGTGAGAGCGGGAGTGGGCGAGCAGTACTTC. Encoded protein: CASSLTGLRVRAGVGEQYF.

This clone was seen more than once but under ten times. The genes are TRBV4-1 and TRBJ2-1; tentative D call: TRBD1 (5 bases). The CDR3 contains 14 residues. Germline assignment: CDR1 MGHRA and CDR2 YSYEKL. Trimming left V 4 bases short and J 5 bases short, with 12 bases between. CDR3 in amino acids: CASSRQPGDNEQFF. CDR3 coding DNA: TGCGCCAGCAGCCGACAGCCAGGAGACAATGAGCAGTTCTTC.

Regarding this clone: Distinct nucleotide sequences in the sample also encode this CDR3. The chain's CDR3 is CAWSADRGYEQYF. DNA for the CDR3: TGTGCCTGGAGTGCGGACAGGGGATACGAGCAGTACTTC. The chain combines TRBV30 with TRBJ2-7; the match to TRBD1 covers 9 bases. V lost 1 base to trimming and J lost 4 bases; unmatched junction nucleotides: 2. CDR1 and CDR2 from the germline V gene are GTSNPN and SVGIG (reference sequence). This CDR3 comprises 13 residues.

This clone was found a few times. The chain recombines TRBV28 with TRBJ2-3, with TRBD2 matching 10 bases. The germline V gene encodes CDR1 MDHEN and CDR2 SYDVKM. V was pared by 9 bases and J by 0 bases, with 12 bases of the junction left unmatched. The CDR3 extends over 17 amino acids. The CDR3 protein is CASSTSGDYPSTDTQYF. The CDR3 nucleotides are TGTGCCAGTAGTACTAGCGGGGACTATCCTAGCACAGATACGCAGTATTTT.

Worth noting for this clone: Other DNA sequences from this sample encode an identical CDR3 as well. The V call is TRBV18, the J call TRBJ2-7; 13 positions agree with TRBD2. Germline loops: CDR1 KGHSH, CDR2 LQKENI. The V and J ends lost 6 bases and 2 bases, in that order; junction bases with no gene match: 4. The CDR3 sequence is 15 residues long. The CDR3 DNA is TGTGCCAGCTCGCCAGGGACTAGCGGGGCCTACGAGCAGTACTTC. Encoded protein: CASSPGTSGAYEQYF.

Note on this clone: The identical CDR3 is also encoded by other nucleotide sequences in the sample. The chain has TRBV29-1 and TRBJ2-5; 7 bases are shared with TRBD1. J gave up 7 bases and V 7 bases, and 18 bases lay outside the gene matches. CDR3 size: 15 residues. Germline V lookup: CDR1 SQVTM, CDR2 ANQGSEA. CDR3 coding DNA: TGCAGCGGGGTTCGGGACACAGGGGTCAGTGGGACCCAGTACTTC. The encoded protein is CSGVRDTGVSGTQYF.

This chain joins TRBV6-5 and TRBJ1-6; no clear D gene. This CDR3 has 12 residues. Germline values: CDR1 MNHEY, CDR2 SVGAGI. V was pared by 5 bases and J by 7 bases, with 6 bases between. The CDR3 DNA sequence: TGTGCCAGCAGTGAACTGAATTCACCCCTCCACTTT. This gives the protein CASSELNSPLHF.

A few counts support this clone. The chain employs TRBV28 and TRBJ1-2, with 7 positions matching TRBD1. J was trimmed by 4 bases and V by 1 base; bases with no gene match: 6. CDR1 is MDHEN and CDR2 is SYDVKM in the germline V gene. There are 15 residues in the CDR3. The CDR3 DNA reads TGTGCCAGCAGTTTATCAGGGGGATTTGGCTATGGCTACACCTTC. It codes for CASSLSGGFGYGYTF.

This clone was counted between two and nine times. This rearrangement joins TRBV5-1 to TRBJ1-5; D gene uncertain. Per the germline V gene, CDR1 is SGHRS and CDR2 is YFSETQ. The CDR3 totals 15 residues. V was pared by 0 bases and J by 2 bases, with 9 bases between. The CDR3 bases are TGCGCCAGCAGCTTGGTTGCCGGGGGCAATCAGCCCCAGCATTTT. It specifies CASSLVAGGNQPQHF.

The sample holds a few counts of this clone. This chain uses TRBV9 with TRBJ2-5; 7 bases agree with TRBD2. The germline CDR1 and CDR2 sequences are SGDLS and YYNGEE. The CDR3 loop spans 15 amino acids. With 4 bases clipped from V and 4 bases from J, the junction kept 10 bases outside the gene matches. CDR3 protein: CASSLAPGGVETQYF. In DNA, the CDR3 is TGTGCCAGCAGCTTAGCTCCGGGGGGAGTAGAGACCCAGTACTTC.

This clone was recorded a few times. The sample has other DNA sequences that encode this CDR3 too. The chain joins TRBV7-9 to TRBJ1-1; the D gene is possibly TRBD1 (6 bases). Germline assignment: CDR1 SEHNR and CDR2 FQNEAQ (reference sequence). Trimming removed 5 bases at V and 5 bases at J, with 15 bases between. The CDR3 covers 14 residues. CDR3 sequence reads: CASSPRGGGTEAFF. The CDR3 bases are TGTGCCAGCAGCCCAAGGGGGGGTGGGACTGAAGCTTTCTTT.

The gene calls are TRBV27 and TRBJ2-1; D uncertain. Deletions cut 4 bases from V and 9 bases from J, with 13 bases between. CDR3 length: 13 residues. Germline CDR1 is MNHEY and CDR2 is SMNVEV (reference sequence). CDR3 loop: CASSYQVTAEQFF. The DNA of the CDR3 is TGTGCCAGCAGTTACCAGGTTACCGCTGAGCAGTTCTTC.

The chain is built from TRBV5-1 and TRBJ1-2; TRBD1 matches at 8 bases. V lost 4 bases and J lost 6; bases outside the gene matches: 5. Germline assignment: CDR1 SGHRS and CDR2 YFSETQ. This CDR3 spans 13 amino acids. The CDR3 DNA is TGCGCCAGCAGCCAAGGACAGGGCAATGGCTACACCTTC. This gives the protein CASSQGQGNGYTF.

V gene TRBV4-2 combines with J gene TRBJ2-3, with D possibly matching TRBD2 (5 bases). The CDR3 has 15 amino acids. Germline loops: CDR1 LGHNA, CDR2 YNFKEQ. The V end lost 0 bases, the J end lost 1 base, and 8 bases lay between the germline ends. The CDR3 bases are TGTGCCAGCAGCCAAGAATGGCGGGGCACAGATACGCAGTATTTT. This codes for CASSQEWRGTDTQYF.

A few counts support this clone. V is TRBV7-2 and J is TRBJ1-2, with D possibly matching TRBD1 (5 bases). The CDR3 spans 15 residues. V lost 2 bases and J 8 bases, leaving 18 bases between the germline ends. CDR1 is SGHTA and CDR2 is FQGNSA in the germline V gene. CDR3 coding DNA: TGTGCCAGCAGCTTACTGATCCAGGGAGGGTACGGCTACACCTTC. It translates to CASSLLIQGGYGYTF.

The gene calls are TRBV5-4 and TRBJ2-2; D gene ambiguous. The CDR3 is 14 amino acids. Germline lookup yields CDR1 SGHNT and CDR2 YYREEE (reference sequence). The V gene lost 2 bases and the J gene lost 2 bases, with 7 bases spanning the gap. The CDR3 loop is CASSFSPNTGELFF. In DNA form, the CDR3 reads TGTGCCAGCAGCTTTTCCCCTAACACCGGGGAGCTGTTTTTT.